Following are 20 T cell receptor beta chains from one sample sequenced in a study of OX40 agonist ivuxolimab in advanced cancers. Receptor amplification or capture employed the immunoSEQ multiplex PCR assay. TCRdb limited this immuneACCESS table to in-frame rearrangements with V and J called. A share of clones is missing; checked studies link under half to unresolved V genes, and the rest is unexplained. This sample comprises some 70,000 clones, 85% to 90% of them detected only once. The biggest ten clones account for 2.5% to 3% of the sample. This material consisted of CD4+ or CD8+ T cells sorted from blood, taken in a trial of the OX40 agonist ivuxolimab. These receptors came from an adult with an advanced solid tumor such as melanoma, head and neck, liver or kidney cancer.

This clone occurred once. The rearrangement uses TRBV2 and TRBJ1-1, with D perhaps TRBD1 (5 bases). CDR3 length: 17 residues. Germline V gene sequence: CDR1 SNHLY, CDR2 FYNNEI. Deletions cut 8 bases from V and 0 bases from J, with 22 bases between. As DNA, the CDR3 is TGTGCCAGCTCCCGGGGGAGGGGTGCTGGCATGAACACTGAAGCTTTCTTT. As protein: CASSRGRGAGMNTEAFF.

J is TRBJ2-4 and V is TRBV9; possible D gene TRBD1, 6 bases. The germline V gene encodes CDR1 SGDLS and CDR2 YYNGEE. The V gene lost 4 bases and the J gene lost 3 bases, with 17 bases spanning the gap. This CDR3 is built from 16 residues. The CDR3 DNA reads as TGTGCCAGCAGCTCCTCCTACAGGGATGGCAAAAACATTCAGTACTTC. Translation: CASSSSYRDGKNIQYF. Supplemented by reference TRBV9 and TRBJ2-4, the full variable domain reads DSGVTQTPKHLITATGQRVTLRCSPRSGDLSVYWYQQSLDQGLQFLIQYYNGEERAKGNILERFSAQQFPDLHSELNLSSLELGDSALYFCASSSSYRDGKNIQYFGAGTRLSVL.

The chain has TRBV5-1 and TRBJ2-5; TRBD1 matches 7 bases. In germline, CDR1 is SGHRS, CDR2 YFSETQ. The CDR3 covers 15 residues. J was trimmed by 5 bases and V by 0 bases; bases with no gene match: 7. CDR3 coding DNA: TGCGCCAGCAGCTTGGAGGCAGGGGGATCGGAGACCCAGTACTTC. Protein sequence: CASSLEAGGSETQYF.

J is TRBJ1-2 and V is TRBV9; tentative D call: TRBD1 (5 bases). Germline V lookup: CDR1 SGDLS, CDR2 YYNGEE. The CDR3 runs 14 residues. The ends were cut back, 6 bases at V and 4 bases at J, with 16 bases in the middle. The CDR3 DNA is TGTGCCAGCACCCCTCTTGGAGGGACCTATGGCTACACCTTC. Translated: CASTPLGGTYGYTF. The full variable domain, in which reference TRBV9 and TRBJ1-2 provide the parts outside the CDR3, is DSGVTQTPKHLITATGQRVTLRCSPRSGDLSVYWYQQSLDQGLQFLIQYYNGEERAKGNILERFSAQQFPDLHSELNLSSLELGDSALYFCASTPLGGTYGYTFGSGTRLTVV.

The CDR3 nucleotides are TGTGCCAGCAGCTTATTTGGGACAGGGGACTACGAGCAGTACTTC. Translating gives CASSLFGTGDYEQYF. The chain employs TRBV7-9 and TRBJ2-7; 10 nucleotides line up with TRBD1. Germline values: CDR1 SEHNR, CDR2 FQNEAQ (reference sequence). The CDR3 runs 15 residues. Trimming removed 2 bases from V and 3 bases from J; junction bases left unmatched: 4.

V is TRBV7-3 and J is TRBJ2-2, with 8 bases that match TRBD2. CDR3 length: 18 residues. The germline gives CDR1 SGHTA, CDR2 FQGTGA. The trim removed 5 bases at V and 1 base at J, leaving 12 bases unmatched. This CDR3 is CASSLTRRRGENTGELFF. CDR3 DNA: TGTGCCAGCAGCCTCACCAGGAGGCGGGGGGAGAACACCGGGGAGCTGTTTTTT.

In this sample, this clone turned up once. V usage is TRBV29-1 and J usage is TRBJ2-1; no clear D. Trimming removed 3 bases from V and 7 bases from J, with 16 bases in between. The germline gives CDR1 SQVTM, CDR2 ANQGSEA. The CDR3 is 14 amino acids. CDR3 residues: CSVEGGPNRNEQFF. The CDR3 nucleotides read TGCAGCGTTGAGGGCGGACCTAATCGGAATGAGCAGTTCTTC.

This chain links TRBV5-4 with TRBJ1-2; D remains ambiguous. Trimming shortened V by 4 bases and J by 4 bases, and 11 bases separated the two germline ends. This CDR3 region has 13 residues. The germline V gene encodes CDR1 SGHNT and CDR2 YYREEE (reference sequence). The CDR3 is CASSGRGTYGYTF. CDR3 bases: TGTGCCAGCAGCGGGAGAGGAACCTATGGCTACACCTTC.

This chain uses TRBV29-1 with TRBJ2-1; 13 positions agree with TRBD2. Trimming removed 8 bases from V and 5 bases from J; junction bases left unmatched: 6. This CDR3 contains 14 residues. The V gene's germline CDR1 is SQVTM and CDR2 ANQGSEA. CDR3 sequence (DNA): TGCAGCCCTAGACTAGCGGGGGGCCACAATGAGCAGTTCTTC. It specifies CSPRLAGGHNEQFF.

The chain has TRBV7-3 and TRBJ2-1, with D perhaps TRBD1 (5 bases). Germline V gene lookup returns CDR1 SGHTA and CDR2 FQGTGA. This CDR3 is 14 amino acids long. Trimming removed 5 bases at V and 0 bases at J, with 8 bases between. CDR3 protein: CASSVTDSYNEQFF. The DNA for the CDR3 is TGTGCCAGCAGCGTGACAGACTCCTACAATGAGCAGTTCTTC.

The rearrangement uses TRBV11-3 and TRBJ2-3, with TRBD1 as a possible D gene (5 bases). V was shortened by 4 bases and J by 4 bases, with 9 bases between the two germline ends. CDR1 is SGHNT and CDR2 is YENEEA in the germline V gene. The CDR3 has 13 amino acids. This chain's CDR3 is CASSSRDPDTQYF. CDR3 sequence (DNA): TGTGCCAGCAGCTCCAGGGATCCAGATACGCAGTATTTT.

This sequence joins TRBV30 and TRBJ1-2, with D hard to call. The CDR3 runs to 14 residues. In germline, CDR1 is GTSNPN, CDR2 SVGIG (reference sequence). Trimming stripped 3 bases from V and 8 bases from J, with 19 bases between. CDR3 residues: CAWSFSGPGGGYTF. The DNA for the CDR3 is TGTGCCTGGAGCTTTTCAGGTCCGGGTGGGGGCTACACCTTC.

Here the CDR3 reads CASSLGPRDGSYEQYF. CDR3 nucleotides: TGTGCCAGCAGCTTAGGACCCCGGGACGGCTCCTACGAGCAGTACTTC. This chain links TRBV11-1 with TRBJ2-7; D could derive from TRBD1 or TRBD2 (5 bases each). From germline, CDR1 is SGHAT and CDR2 FQDESV (reference sequence). Between the trimmed V and J ends, which lost 1 base and 0 bases, there was a span of 13 bases. There are 16 residues in the CDR3.

This chain uses TRBV9 with TRBJ2-3, with D possibly being TRBD2 (6 bases). The CDR3 length is 15 residues. Trimming removed 0 bases from V and 2 bases from J, with 10 bases in between. Germline V lookup: CDR1 SGDLS, CDR2 YYNGEE. Here the CDR3 reads CASSVATGVTDTQYF. The CDR3 DNA reads as TGTGCCAGCAGCGTAGCTACGGGAGTCACAGATACGCAGTATTTT.

The J gene is TRBJ2-6, the V gene TRBV6-5, with no clear D. V was clipped by 0 bases and J by 5 bases, with 8 bases between them. CDR3 length: 15 amino acids. Per the germline V gene, CDR1 is MNHEY and CDR2 is SVGAGI. This CDR3 reads CASSYSGRWANVLTF. Here the CDR3 DNA reads TGTGCCAGCAGTTACTCCGGGCGGTGGGCCAACGTCCTGACTTTC.

The table lists this clone with a count of one. The rearrangement joins TRBV13 to TRBJ1-1; tentative D call: TRBD1 (6 bases). Trimming removed 4 bases from V and 0 bases from J, with 9 bases in between. This CDR3 is 14 amino acids long. Per the germline V gene, CDR1 is PRHDT and CDR2 is FYEKMQ (reference sequence). CDR3 region: CASSSTGMNTEAFF. In nucleotides, the CDR3 is TGTGCCAGCAGCTCGACAGGAATGAACACTGAAGCTTTCTTT.

The genes are TRBV6-5 and TRBJ2-2; D call uncertain. V was trimmed by 8 bases and J by 0 bases, leaving 7 bases between them. Germline V gene data show CDR1 as MNHEY and CDR2 as SVGAGI. The CDR3 length is 13 residues. The CDR3 sequence: CASWRANTGELFF. CDR3 in DNA: TGTGCCAGCTGGCGTGCGAACACCGGGGAGCTGTTTTTT.

V is TRBV5-1 and J is TRBJ2-3; D ambiguous. This CDR3 is built from 13 residues. The germline CDR1 and CDR2 sequences are SGHRS and YFSETQ. V lost 5 bases and J 6 bases, leaving 13 bases between the germline ends. CDR3 nucleotide sequence: TGCGCCAGCAGGGTCGGCACCACGGATACGCAGTATTTT. This translates into CASRVGTTDTQYF.

The gene calls are TRBV5-1 and TRBJ2-5; the D is unclear. The V and J ends lost 2 bases and 5 bases respectively, with 10 bases between them. The CDR3 is 13 residues long. Germline assignment: CDR1 SGHRS and CDR2 YFSETQ. The CDR3 sequence: CASSFGLGETQYF. CDR3 sequence (DNA): TGCGCCAGCAGCTTTGGTCTCGGGGAGACCCAGTACTTC.

This clone occurred once. The V call is TRBV7-3, the J call TRBJ1-2; no definite D call. Germline CDR1 SGHTA, CDR2 FQGTGA. This CDR3 is 12 amino acids long. With 7 bases removed from V and 5 bases from J, the gap between germline ends came to 11 bases. CDR3 DNA sequence: TGTGCCAGCACTCCCGCCCCTTATGGCTACACCTTC. As protein: CASTPAPYGYTF.